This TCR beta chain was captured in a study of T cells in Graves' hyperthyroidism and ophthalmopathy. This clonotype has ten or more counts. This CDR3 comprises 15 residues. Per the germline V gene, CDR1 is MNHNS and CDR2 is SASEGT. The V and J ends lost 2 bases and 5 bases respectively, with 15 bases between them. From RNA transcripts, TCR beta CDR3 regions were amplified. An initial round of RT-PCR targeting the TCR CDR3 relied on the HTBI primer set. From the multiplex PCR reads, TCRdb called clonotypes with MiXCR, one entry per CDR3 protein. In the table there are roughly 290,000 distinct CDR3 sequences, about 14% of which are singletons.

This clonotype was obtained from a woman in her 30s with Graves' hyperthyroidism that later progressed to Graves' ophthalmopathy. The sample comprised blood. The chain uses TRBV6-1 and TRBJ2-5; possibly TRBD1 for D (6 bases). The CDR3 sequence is CASSERPGARETQYF. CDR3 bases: TGTGCCAGCAGTGAAAGACCAGGGGCGAGGGAGACCCAGTACTTC.